This T cell receptor beta chain is from a study of PD-1 blockade in classical Hodgkin lymphoma. The count of this clone is one. Its antigen is as yet unknown. Libraries were prepared by immunoSEQ multiplex PCR; TCRdb keeps only in-frame clonotypes and omits some of them. The sample includes tens of thousands of clones, 80% to 90% of them seen just once. Study-wide findings and caveats: There was a significant rise in CD4+ TCR diversity by C4D1, with no such rise for CD8+. At baseline, newly diagnosed patients reportedly showed less TCR diversity than healthy donors. Any patient who commenced nivolumab under 1 year after ASCT was excluded.

All patients relapsed after autologous stem cell transplantation, and brentuximab vedotin exposure varied. The study recorded best responses of complete response, partial response or progressive disease. J was trimmed by 8 bases and V by 2 bases; bases with no gene match: 12. Germline V CDR1 and CDR2: SGHDN, FVKESK. The CDR3 consists of 16 residues. This sequence joins TRBV14 and TRBJ1-5; 7 bases are a match to TRBD1. This TCR was recovered from a human donor with classical Hodgkin lymphoma. The material sequenced was peripheral blood mononuclear cells (PBMCs), taken before the second cycle of nivolumab. The CDR3: CASSQLDRESYKPQHF. As DNA, the CDR3 is TGTGCCAGCAGCCAATTAGACAGGGAGTCCTATAAGCCCCAGCATTTT. Full variable domain (missing parts from reference TRBV14 and TRBJ1-5): EAGVTQFPSHSVIEKGQTVTLRCDPISGHDNLYWYRRVMGKEIKFLLHFVKESKQDESGMPNNRFLAERTGGTYSTLKVQPAELEDSGVYFCASSQLDRESYKPQHFGDGTRLSIL.